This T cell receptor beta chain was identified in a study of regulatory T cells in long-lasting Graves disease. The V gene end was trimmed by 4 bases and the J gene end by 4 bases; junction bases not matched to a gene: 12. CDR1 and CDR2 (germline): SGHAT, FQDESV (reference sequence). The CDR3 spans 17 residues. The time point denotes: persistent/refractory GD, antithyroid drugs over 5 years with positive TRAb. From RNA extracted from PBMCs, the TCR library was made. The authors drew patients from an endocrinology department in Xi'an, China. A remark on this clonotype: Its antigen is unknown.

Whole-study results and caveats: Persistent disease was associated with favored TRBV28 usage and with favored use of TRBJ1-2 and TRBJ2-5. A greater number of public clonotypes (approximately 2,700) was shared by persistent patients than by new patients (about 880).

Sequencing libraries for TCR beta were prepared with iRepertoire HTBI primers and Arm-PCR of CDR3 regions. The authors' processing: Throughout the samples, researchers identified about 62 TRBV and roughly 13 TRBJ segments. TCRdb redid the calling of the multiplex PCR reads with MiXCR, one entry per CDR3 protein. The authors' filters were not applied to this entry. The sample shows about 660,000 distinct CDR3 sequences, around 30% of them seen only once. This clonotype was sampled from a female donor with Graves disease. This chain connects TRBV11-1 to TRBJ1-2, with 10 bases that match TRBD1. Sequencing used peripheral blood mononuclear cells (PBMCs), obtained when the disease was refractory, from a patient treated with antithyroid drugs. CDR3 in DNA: TGTGCCAGCAGCTCGCCGGGACAGGGGATCAGGAGCTATGGCTACACCTTC. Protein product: CASSSPGQGIRSYGYTF.